This passage covers 11 T cell receptor beta chains from one sample sequenced in a study of shared clonotypes between healthy human individuals. Produced via immunoSEQ multiplex PCR; TCRdb's table is partial and in-frame only. The sample contains around 2.1 million clones, 90% to 96% of which appear only once. What was sequenced was naive CD4+ T cells sorted from blood. This sample's subset: CD45RA+ positively selected. The origin of the receptors is a man between 18 and 29 years old in good health.

This chain links TRBV15 with TRBJ2-7; D is unclear. Trimming stripped 2 bases from V and 0 bases from J, with 8 bases between. Germline loops: CDR1 LNHNV, CDR2 YYDKDF (reference sequence). CDR3 length equals 14 residues. CDR3 bases: TGTGCCACCAGCAGACGCGACGCCTCCTACGAGCAGTACTTC. As protein: CATSRRDASYEQYF.

The chain uses TRBV28 and TRBJ1-2; tentatively, D is TRBD1 (6 bases). The CDR3 totals 12 residues. V was shortened by 6 bases and J by 6 bases, with 11 bases between the two germline ends. Germline-derived CDR1 and CDR2 are MDHEN and SYDVKM. This chain's CDR3 is CASRIQGNGYTF. The CDR3 DNA is TGTGCCAGCAGGATACAGGGCAATGGCTACACCTTC.

CDR3 amino acids: CASSPPGPTGYEQFF. CDR3 DNA: TGTGCCAGCAGCCCACCGGGGCCGACGGGCTATGAGCAGTTCTTC. The chain uses TRBV7-6 and TRBJ2-1; D possibly uses TRBD1 or TRBD2 (5 bases each). Germline V lookup: CDR1 SGHVS, CDR2 FNYEAQ. V was trimmed by 5 bases and J by 8 bases, leaving 19 bases between them. The CDR3 is made up of 15 amino acids.

The chain carries TRBV7-8 and TRBJ1-5; D ambiguous. V was pared by 3 bases and J by 0 bases, with 12 bases between. This CDR3 spans 16 amino acids. Germline values: CDR1 SGHVS, CDR2 FQNEAQ. CDR3 sequence reads: CASSFTTVLSNQPQHF. CDR3 in DNA: TGTGCCAGCAGCTTCACGACTGTGCTTAGCAATCAGCCCCAGCATTTT. Full variable domain (missing parts from reference TRBV7-8 and TRBJ1-5): GAGVSQSPRYKVAKRGQDVALRCDPISGHVSLFWYQQALGQGPEFLTYFQNEAQLDKSGLPSDRFFAERPEGSVSTLKIQRTQQEDSAVYLCASSFTTVLSNQPQHFGDGTRLSIL.

The rearrangement uses TRBV2 and TRBJ1-6, with no clear D. The CDR3 spans 14 residues. Germline lookup yields CDR1 SNHLY and CDR2 FYNNEI. Trimming took off 3 bases at V and 6 bases at J, with 9 bases between the two ends. The CDR3 bases are TGTGCCAGCAGTGACCGACGGAGTAATTCACCCCTCCACTTT. Translated, it gives CASSDRRSNSPLHF.

V usage is TRBV6-1 and J usage is TRBJ2-1; tentatively, D is TRBD1 or TRBD2 (6 bases each). Per germline, CDR1 MNHNS and CDR2 SASEGT. V gave up 5 bases and J gave up 9 bases, with 11 bases separating them. The CDR3 has 12 amino acids. As DNA, the CDR3 is TGTGCCAGCAGTAGGGGGGCAGTTGAGCAGTTCTTC. Translated: CASSRGAVEQFF.

The gene calls are TRBV30 and TRBJ2-7, with no clear D. Germline CDR1 GTSNPN, CDR2 SVGIG (reference sequence). V lost 0 bases and J lost 2, with 11 bases in between. The CDR3 is made up of 14 amino acids. The CDR3 nucleotides are TGTGCCTGGAGTGTACCGCCTAGAGCCTACGAGCAGTACTTC. Protein: CAWSVPPRAYEQYF.

This chain links TRBV19 with TRBJ2-7; D possibly corresponds to TRBD2 (6 bases). The CDR3 covers 15 residues. Germline lookup yields CDR1 LNHDA and CDR2 SQIVND (reference sequence). V was cut by 5 bases and J by 0 bases, with 14 bases left in between. As DNA, the CDR3 is TGTGCCAGTAGTGTTAGCGGTCTCAACTCCTACGAGCAGTACTTC. It specifies CASSVSGLNSYEQYF.

The chain carries TRBV5-1 and TRBJ1-4; 7 bases match TRBD1. The germline gives CDR1 SGHRS, CDR2 YFSETQ. V dropped 0 bases and J dropped 11; count of bases not matched to a gene: 7. CDR3 size: 14 residues. Written as DNA, the CDR3 is TGCGCCAGCAGCTTGGGACAGGGAACTGACAAACTGTTTTTT. It is translated as CASSLGQGTDKLFF.

The chain has TRBV7-2 and TRBJ1-1; the D is unclear. Trimming stripped 3 bases from V and 4 bases from J, with 9 bases between. The germline CDR1 and CDR2 sequences are SGHTA and FQGNSA. The CDR3 spans 13 residues. The CDR3 loop is CASSFRLGTEAFF. The CDR3 DNA follows: TGTGCCAGCAGCTTTAGACTGGGCACTGAAGCTTTCTTT.

A remark on this clone: Other DNA sequences in this specimen translate into the identical CDR3. CDR3 region: CAWSVQGSSYNSPLHF. The CDR3 nucleotides are TGTGCCTGGAGTGTACAGGGAAGCTCCTATAATTCACCCCTCCACTTT. The V gene is TRBV30, the J gene TRBJ1-6; tentative D call: TRBD1 (6 bases). The CDR3 contains 16 residues. Per the germline V gene, CDR1 is GTSNPN and CDR2 is SVGIG (reference sequence). V gave up 0 bases and J gave up 0 bases, with 9 bases separating them.